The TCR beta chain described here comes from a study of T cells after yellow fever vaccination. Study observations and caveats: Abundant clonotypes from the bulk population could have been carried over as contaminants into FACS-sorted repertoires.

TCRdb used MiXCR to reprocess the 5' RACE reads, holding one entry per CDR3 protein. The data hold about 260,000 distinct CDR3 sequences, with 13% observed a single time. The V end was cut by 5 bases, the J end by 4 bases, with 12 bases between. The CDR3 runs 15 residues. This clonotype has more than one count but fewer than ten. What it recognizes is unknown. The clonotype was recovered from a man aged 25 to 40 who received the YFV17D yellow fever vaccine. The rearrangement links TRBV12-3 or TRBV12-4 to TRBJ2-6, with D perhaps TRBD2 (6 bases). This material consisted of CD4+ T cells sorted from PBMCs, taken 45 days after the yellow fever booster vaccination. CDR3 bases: TGTGCCAGCAGTGTCGGAGGGCGAGGGGCCAACGTCCTGACTTTC. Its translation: CASSVGGRGANVLTF.